This record covers a single TCR beta chain. Authors' processing steps: Amplification with reference gene primers provided the estimates of nucleated cell counts. Sequencing used immunoSEQ multiplex PCR; TCRdb keeps in-frame clones, though not all of them. V and J calls and clone size are as listed in that table; D and trimming were resolved from the DNA. The profile shows more than 300,000 clones, approximately 89% of them singletons. J was trimmed by 7 bases and V by 3 bases; bases with no gene match: 8. CDR3 length equals 16 residues. Germline CDR1 LNHDA, CDR2 SQIVND (reference sequence). The source of the sample is a study of blood T cell repertoires in COVID-19. Study-level information: T cells, B-cell-depleted T cells, or PBMCs supplied cDNA or gDNA.

Seattle-derived patients entered the study during active infection and were followed longitudinally. Specimen: peripheral blood. The chain combines TRBV19 with TRBJ2-1; TRBD2 matches at 11 bases. The source of this sequence is a woman aged 25 to 45 with COVID-19, enrolled during active disease. The CDR3 region has the DNA TGTGCCAGTAGTATCCTACTAGCGGGAGCCAGGAATGAGCAGTTCTTC. It translates to CASSILLAGARNEQFF.